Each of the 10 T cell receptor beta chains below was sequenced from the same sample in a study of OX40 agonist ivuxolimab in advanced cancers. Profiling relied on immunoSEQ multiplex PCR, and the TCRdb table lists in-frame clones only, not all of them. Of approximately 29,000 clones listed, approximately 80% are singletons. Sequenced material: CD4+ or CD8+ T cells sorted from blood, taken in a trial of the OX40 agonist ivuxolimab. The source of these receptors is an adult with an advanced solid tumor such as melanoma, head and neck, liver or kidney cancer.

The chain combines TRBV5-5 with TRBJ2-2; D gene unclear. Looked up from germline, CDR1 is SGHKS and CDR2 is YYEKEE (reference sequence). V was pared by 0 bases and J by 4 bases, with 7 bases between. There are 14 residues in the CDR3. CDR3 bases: TGTGCCAGCAGCTTGGGGCCTATCACCGGGGAGCTGTTTTTT. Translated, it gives CASSLGPITGELFF.

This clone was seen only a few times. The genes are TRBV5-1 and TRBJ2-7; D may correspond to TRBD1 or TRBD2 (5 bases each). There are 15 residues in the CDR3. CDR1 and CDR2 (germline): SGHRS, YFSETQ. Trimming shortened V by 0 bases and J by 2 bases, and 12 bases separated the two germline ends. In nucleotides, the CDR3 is TGCGCCAGCAGCTTGGCACCGGGACGGACCTACGAGCAGTACTTC. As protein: CASSLAPGRTYEQYF. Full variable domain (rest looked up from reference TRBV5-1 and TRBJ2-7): KAGVTQTPRYLIKTRGQQVTLSCSPISGHRSVSWYQQTPGQGLQFLFEYFSETQRNKGNFPGRFSGRQFSNSRSEMNVSTLELGDSALYLCASSLAPGRTYEQYFGPGTRLTVT.

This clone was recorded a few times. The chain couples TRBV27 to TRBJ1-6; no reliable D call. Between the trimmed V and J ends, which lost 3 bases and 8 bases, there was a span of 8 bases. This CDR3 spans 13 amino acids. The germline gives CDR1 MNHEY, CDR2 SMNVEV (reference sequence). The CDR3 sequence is CASSLVRYSPLHF. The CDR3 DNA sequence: TGTGCCAGCAGTTTGGTCAGGTATTCACCCCTCCACTTT.

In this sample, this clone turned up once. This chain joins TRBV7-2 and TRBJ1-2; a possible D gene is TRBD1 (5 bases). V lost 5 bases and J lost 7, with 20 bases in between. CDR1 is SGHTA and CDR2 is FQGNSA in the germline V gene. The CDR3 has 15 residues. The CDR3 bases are TGTGCCAGCAGCGGGGGATGGTTGTCCGTTAGTGGCTACACCTTC. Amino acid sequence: CASSGGWLSVSGYTF. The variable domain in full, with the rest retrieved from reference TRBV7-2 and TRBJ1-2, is GAGVSQSPSNKVTEKGKDVELRCDPISGHTALYWYRQSLGQGLEFLIYFQGNSAPDKSGLPSDRFSAERTGGSVSTLTIQRTQQEDSAVYLCASSGGWLSVSGYTFGSGTRLTVV.

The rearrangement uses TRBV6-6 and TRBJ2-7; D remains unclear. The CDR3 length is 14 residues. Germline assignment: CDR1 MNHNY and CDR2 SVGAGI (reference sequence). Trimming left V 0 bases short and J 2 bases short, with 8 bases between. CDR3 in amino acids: CASSYSGKPYEQYF. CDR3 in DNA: TGTGCCAGCAGTTACTCAGGGAAACCCTACGAGCAGTACTTC.

This chain's CDR3 is CASSVSDRGNTQYF. The CDR3 DNA reads TGTGCCAGCAGCGTATCGGACAGGGGAAATACGCAGTATTTT. The rearrangement uses TRBV9 and TRBJ2-3, with 9 bases fitting TRBD1. The germline V gene has CDR1 SGDLS and CDR2 YYNGEE. Trimming took 1 base from V and 7 from J; bases not matched to a gene: 4. This CDR3 region has 14 residues.

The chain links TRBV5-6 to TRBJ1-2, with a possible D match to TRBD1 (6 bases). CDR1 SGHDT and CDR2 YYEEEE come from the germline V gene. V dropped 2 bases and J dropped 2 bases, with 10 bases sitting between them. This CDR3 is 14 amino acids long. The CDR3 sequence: CASSFGGPNYGYTF. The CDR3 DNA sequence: TGTGCCAGCAGCTTCGGGGGGCCCAACTATGGCTACACCTTC.

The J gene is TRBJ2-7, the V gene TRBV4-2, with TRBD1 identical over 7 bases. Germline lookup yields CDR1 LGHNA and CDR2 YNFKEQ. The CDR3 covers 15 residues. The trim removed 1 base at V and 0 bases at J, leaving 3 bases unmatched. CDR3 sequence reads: CASSQVRDSSYEQYF. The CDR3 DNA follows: TGTGCCAGCAGCCAAGTCCGGGACAGCTCCTACGAGCAGTACTTC.

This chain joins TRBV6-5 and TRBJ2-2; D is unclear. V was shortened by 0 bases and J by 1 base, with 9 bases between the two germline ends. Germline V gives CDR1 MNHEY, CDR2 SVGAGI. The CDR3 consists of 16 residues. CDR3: CASSYSSPGNTGELFF. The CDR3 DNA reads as TGTGCCAGCAGTTACTCGAGTCCGGGGAACACCGGGGAGCTGTTTTTT.

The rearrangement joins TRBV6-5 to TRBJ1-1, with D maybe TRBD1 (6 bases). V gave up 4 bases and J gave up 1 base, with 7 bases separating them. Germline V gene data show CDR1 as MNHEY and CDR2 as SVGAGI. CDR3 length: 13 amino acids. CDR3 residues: CASSLTGNTEAFF. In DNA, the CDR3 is TGTGCCAGCAGTTTGACAGGGAACACTGAAGCTTTCTTT.